The 20 T cell receptor beta chains listed next were all sequenced from one sample in a study of T cell responses to AZD1222 COVID-19 vaccine. Sequencing used immunoSEQ multiplex PCR; TCRdb keeps in-frame clones, though not all of them. Of around 84,000 clones detected, approximately 85% appear once; the ten largest clones hold more than 9%. The sequenced sample was peripheral blood, obtained 28 days after the second AZD1222 dose. The receptors derive from an adult who received the AZD1222 COVID-19 vaccine.

The CDR3, as DNA: TGTGCCAGCAATACCCCAGGGGGCTTTAGCAATCAGCCCCAGCATTTT. Protein: CASNTPGGFSNQPQHF. J is TRBJ1-5 and V is TRBV28, with 8 bases that match TRBD1. Losses at the gene ends were 7 bases for V and 0 bases for J; bases not matched to a gene: 8. CDR1 and CDR2 from the germline V gene are MDHEN and SYDVKM. This CDR3 region has 16 residues. Using reference TRBV28 and TRBJ1-5 for the parts outside the CDR3, the full variable domain is DVKVTQSSRYLVKRTGEKVFLECVQDMDHENMFWYRQDPGLGLRLIYFSYDVKMKEKGDIPEGYSVSREKKERFSLILESASTNQTSMYLCASNTPGGFSNQPQHFGDGTRLSIL.

This CDR3 is CASSPFGGTGYEQYF. CDR3 nucleotide sequence: TGTGCCAGCAGTCCTTTCGGGGGCACGGGGTACGAGCAGTACTTC. This chain joins TRBV6-5 and TRBJ2-7, with D perhaps being TRBD1 or TRBD2 (6 bases each). CDR1 is MNHEY and CDR2 is SVGAGI in the germline V gene. V lost 5 bases to trimming and J lost 4 bases, with 18 bases between them. CDR3 length equals 15 residues.

The sample holds one count of this clone. The chain carries TRBV12-5 and TRBJ2-2, with D perhaps TRBD2 (5 bases). V lost 2 bases and J lost 0, with 10 bases in between. Germline V CDR1 and CDR2: LGHNT, FRNRAP. The CDR3 sequence is 16 residues long. DNA of the CDR3: TGTGCTAGTGGTTTGTTTTGGGGAGCGAACACCGGGGAGCTGTTTTTT. This translates into CASGLFWGANTGELFF.

The chain is built from TRBV19 and TRBJ2-5; D is possibly TRBD2 (5 bases). Germline V gene sequence: CDR1 LNHDA, CDR2 SQIVND (reference sequence). V dropped 2 bases and J dropped 2 bases, with 12 bases sitting between them. The CDR3 sequence is 15 residues long. CDR3 residues: CASSITGKTQETQYF. For the CDR3, the DNA is TGTGCCAGTAGTATAACGGGGAAGACGCAAGAGACCCAGTACTTC.

The V gene is TRBV28, the J gene TRBJ2-1; 8 nucleotides match TRBD2. The CDR3 extends over 16 amino acids. The germline gives CDR1 MDHEN, CDR2 SYDVKM. V lost 6 bases to trimming and J lost 4 bases; unmatched junction nucleotides: 11. The CDR3 region is CASSSAGGTRYNEQFF. CDR3 DNA: TGTGCCAGCAGCTCTGCGGGGGGCACGCGTTACAATGAGCAGTTCTTC.

The V and J genes are TRBV5-1 and TRBJ1-4; tentative D call: TRBD1 (5 bases). V gave up 0 bases and J gave up 10 bases, with 16 bases separating them. There are 15 residues in the CDR3. Germline CDR1 SGHRS, CDR2 YFSETQ. The DNA for the CDR3 is TGCGCCAGCAGCTTGGTTGCGGGGCGGTCTTCAAAACTGTTTTTT. This translates into CASSLVAGRSSKLFF. The full variable domain, completed using reference TRBV5-1 and TRBJ1-4, is KAGVTQTPRYLIKTRGQQVTLSCSPISGHRSVSWYQQTPGQGLQFLFEYFSETQRNKGNFPGRFSGRQFSNSRSEMNVSTLELGDSALYLCASSLVAGRSSKLFFGSGTQLSVL.

The genes are TRBV4-1 and TRBJ2-5; D might be TRBD1 (6 bases). Germline values: CDR1 MGHRA, CDR2 YSYEKL. The CDR3 runs to 14 residues. With 3 bases removed from V and 4 bases from J, the gap between germline ends came to 12 bases. The CDR3 nucleotides read TGCGCCAGCAGCCACAGGGGTTCAGGAGAGACCCAGTACTTC. Residues: CASSHRGSGETQYF.

V gene TRBV7-6 combines with J gene TRBJ1-5; D not certain. V shed 3 bases and J shed 0 bases, with 3 bases lying between them. The CDR3 length is 13 residues. CDR1 is SGHVS and CDR2 is FNYEAQ in the germline V gene. In DNA form, the CDR3 reads TGTGCCAGCAGCTTCGATAGCAATCAGCCCCAGCATTTT. Protein: CASSFDSNQPQHF.

In its sample, this clone was seen once. V gene TRBV29-1 combines with J gene TRBJ2-2; TRBD1 matches 10 bases. The length of the CDR3 is 17 residues. V trimming: 4 bases; J trimming: 3 bases; junction bases outside the gene matches: 11. Germline values: CDR1 SQVTM, CDR2 ANQGSEA. The CDR3 coding sequence is TGCAGCGTTGGGGGGACAGGGGATACATCGGACACCGGGGAGCTGTTTTTT. Its translation: CSVGGTGDTSDTGELFF.

This chain connects TRBV18 to TRBJ1-1; D gene ambiguous. V shed 5 bases and J shed 0 bases, with 7 bases lying between them. Germline assignment: CDR1 KGHSH and CDR2 LQKENI. The CDR3 runs 13 residues. This CDR3 reads CASSEGMNTEAFF. The CDR3 nucleotides are TGTGCCAGCTCAGAGGGTATGAACACTGAAGCTTTCTTT. The whole variable domain, remainder taken from reference TRBV18 and TRBJ1-1, is NAGVMQNPRHLVRRRGQEARLRCSPMKGHSHVYWYRQLPEEGLKFMVYLQKENIIDESGMPKERFSAEFPKEGPSILRIQQVVRGDSAAYFCASSEGMNTEAFFGQGTRLTVV.

The chain has TRBV10-2 and TRBJ2-4; 10 bases map to TRBD2. The CDR3 covers 18 residues. The V gene's germline CDR1 is WSHSY and CDR2 SAAADI. Trimming at V came to 2 bases and at J to 1 base, leaving 8 bases not matched to a gene. Here the CDR3 reads CASSEILAGVGAKNIQYF. The CDR3 DNA follows: TGCGCCAGCAGTGAGATCCTAGCGGGGGTTGGGGCCAAAAACATTCAGTACTTC.

This clone has only one observation. The chain employs TRBV5-4 and TRBJ2-5, with 7 bases identical to TRBD1. Germline values: CDR1 SGHNT, CDR2 YYREEE (reference sequence). Losses at the gene ends were 0 bases for V and 2 bases for J; bases not matched to a gene: 7. The length of the CDR3 is 16 residues. CDR3 sequence reads: CASSLEGDRVQETQYF. CDR3 DNA sequence: TGTGCCAGCAGCTTGGAGGGTGACAGGGTACAAGAGACCCAGTACTTC. Using reference TRBV5-4 and TRBJ2-5 for the parts outside the CDR3, the full variable domain is ETGVTQSPTHLIKTRGQQVTLRCSSQSGHNTVSWYQQALGQGPQFIFQYYREEENGRGNFPPRFSGLQFPNYSSELNVNALELDDSALYLCASSLEGDRVQETQYFGPGTRLLVL.

This chain links TRBV20-1 with TRBJ1-1, with D hard to call. The CDR3 has 11 residues. In germline, CDR1 is DFQATT, CDR2 SNEGSKA (reference sequence). The V end lost 5 bases, the J end lost 4 bases, and 8 bases lay between the germline ends. CDR3: CSAEGATEAFF. The CDR3 DNA reads as TGCAGTGCTGAGGGAGCCACTGAAGCTTTCTTT.

This chain links TRBV7-2 with TRBJ1-5; D call uncertain. This CDR3 spans 16 amino acids. Per germline, CDR1 SGHTA and CDR2 FQGNSA. V lost 1 base and J lost 1, with 11 bases in between. CDR3 region: CASSLDGIESNQPQHF. The CDR3 region has the DNA TGTGCCAGCAGCTTAGACGGGATAGAAAGCAATCAGCCCCAGCATTTT.

The chain links TRBV5-6 to TRBJ2-1; 11 bases line up with TRBD2. Germline lookup yields CDR1 SGHDT and CDR2 YYEEEE. The length of the CDR3 is 14 residues. Trimming took 4 bases from V and 10 from J; bases not matched to a gene: 7. The CDR3 region has the DNA TGTGCCAGCAGCCCAAGACTAGCGGGGAACGAGCAGTTCTTC. Translation gives CASSPRLAGNEQFF.

This rearrangement joins TRBV4-2 to TRBJ1-4; 9 positions agree with TRBD1. Germline V CDR1 and CDR2: LGHNA, YNFKEQ. The CDR3 is made up of 17 amino acids. V lost 1 base to trimming and J lost 2 bases; unmatched junction nucleotides: 5. The CDR3 sequence: CASSQGGQGPTNEKLFF. The CDR3 region has the DNA TGTGCCAGCAGCCAAGGGGGACAGGGTCCGACTAATGAAAAACTGTTTTTT.

The chain uses TRBV5-6 and TRBJ1-5; weak D call: TRBD1 (5 bases). V was clipped by 4 bases and J by 6 bases, with 14 bases between them. The CDR3 runs 14 residues. Germline CDR1 SGHDT, CDR2 YYEEEE. The DNA of the CDR3 is TGTGCCAGCAGCCTGGGGGGGTTCCCTCAGCCCCAGCATTTT. Protein product: CASSLGGFPQPQHF. Full variable domain (missing parts from reference TRBV5-6 and TRBJ1-5): DAGVTQSPTHLIKTRGQQVTLRCSPKSGHDTVSWYQQALGQGPQFIFQYYEEEERQRGNFPDRFSGHQFPNYSSELNVNALLLGDSALYLCASSLGGFPQPQHFGDGTRLSIL.

This clone was counted once. The DNA for the CDR3 is TGTGCCAGCAGCTTAGAGTCAGGTACAATTGAGCAGTTCTTC. It codes for CASSLESGTIEQFF. The chain couples TRBV11-2 to TRBJ2-1; unclear D gene. This CDR3 spans 14 amino acids. Trimming cost V 0 bases and J 9 bases, with 12 bases left between them. Germline V gene data show CDR1 as SGHAT and CDR2 as FQNNGV.

This chain links TRBV27 with TRBJ2-5; 14 bases are shared with TRBD2. CDR3 length: 18 residues. The V gene's germline CDR1 is MNHEY and CDR2 SMNVEV (reference sequence). Losses at the gene ends were 5 bases for V and 5 bases for J; bases not matched to a gene: 13. The CDR3 DNA reads as TGTGCCAGCAGTCCGGGACTAGCGGGGGCCTCCAGTGGTGAGACCCAGTACTTC. Translating gives CASSPGLAGASSGETQYF.

V is TRBV5-4 and J is TRBJ1-1; a weak D match, TRBD1 (6 bases). Trimming shortened V by 4 bases and J by 8 bases, and 15 bases separated the two germline ends. The CDR3 sequence is 13 residues long. Germline CDR1 is SGHNT and CDR2 is YYREEE (reference sequence). The CDR3 reads CASSARLGQEAFF. The CDR3 nucleotides are TGTGCCAGCAGCGCCCGATTAGGACAGGAAGCTTTCTTT.